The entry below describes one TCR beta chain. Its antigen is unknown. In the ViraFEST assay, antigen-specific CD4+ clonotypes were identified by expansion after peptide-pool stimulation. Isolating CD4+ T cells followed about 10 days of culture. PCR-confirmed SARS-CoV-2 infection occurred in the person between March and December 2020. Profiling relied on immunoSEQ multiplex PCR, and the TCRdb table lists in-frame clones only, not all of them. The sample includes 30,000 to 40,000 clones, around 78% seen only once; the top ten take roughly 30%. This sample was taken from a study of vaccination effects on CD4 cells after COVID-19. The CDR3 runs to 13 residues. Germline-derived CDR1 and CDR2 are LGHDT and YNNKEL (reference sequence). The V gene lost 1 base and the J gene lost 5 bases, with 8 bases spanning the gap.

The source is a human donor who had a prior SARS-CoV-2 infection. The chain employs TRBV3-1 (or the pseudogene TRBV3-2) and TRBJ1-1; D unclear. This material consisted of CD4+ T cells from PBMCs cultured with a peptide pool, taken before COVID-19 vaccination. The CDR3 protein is CASSQAPATEAFF. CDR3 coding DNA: TGTGCCAGCAGCCAAGCACCGGCGACTGAAGCTTTCTTT.